Below, one T cell receptor beta chain is given with its context. Germline assignment: CDR1 SGHRS and CDR2 YFSETQ. The CDR3 is 15 residues long. V lost 2 bases and J 6 bases, leaving 17 bases between the germline ends. A single record per CDR3 protein comes from TCRdb applying MiXCR to the 5' RACE reads. The sample records more than 55,000 distinct CDR3 sequences, less than 25% being singletons. Treg sorting used a CD4+CD25+CD127-/low gate. Source material: tumor-infiltrating Tregs sorted from the breast tumor. The sequence came from a female donor with breast cancer. The genes are TRBV5-1 and TRBJ1-1; tentative D call: TRBD1 (6 bases). This CDR3 reads CASSFTGNLVAEAFF. The DNA of the CDR3 is TGCGCCAGCAGCTTTACAGGGAATCTTGTCGCTGAAGCTTTCTTT.